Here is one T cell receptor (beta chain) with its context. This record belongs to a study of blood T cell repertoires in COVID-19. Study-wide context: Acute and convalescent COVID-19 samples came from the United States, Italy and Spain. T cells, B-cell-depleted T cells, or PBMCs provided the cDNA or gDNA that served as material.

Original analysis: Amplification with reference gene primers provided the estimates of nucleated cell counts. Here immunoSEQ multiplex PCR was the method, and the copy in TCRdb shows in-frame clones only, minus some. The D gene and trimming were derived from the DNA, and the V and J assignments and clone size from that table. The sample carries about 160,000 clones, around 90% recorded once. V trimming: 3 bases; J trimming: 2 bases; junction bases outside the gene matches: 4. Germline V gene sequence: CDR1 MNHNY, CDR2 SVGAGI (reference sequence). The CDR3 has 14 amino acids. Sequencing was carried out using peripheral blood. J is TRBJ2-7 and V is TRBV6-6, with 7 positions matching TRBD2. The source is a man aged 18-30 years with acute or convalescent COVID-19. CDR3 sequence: CASSYWRETYEQYF. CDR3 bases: TGTGCCAGCAGTTATTGGCGGGAGACCTACGAGCAGTACTTC.